This T cell receptor (beta chain) was observed in a study of human T cells and chemical hapten exposure. Study observations and caveats: Counts of expanded TCRs at PT1 were positively correlated with patch test score.

A single record per CDR3 protein comes from TCRdb applying MiXCR to the RACE reads. The data contain approximately 120,000 distinct CDR3 sequences, roughly a tenth of them singletons. Only a few counts were recorded for this clonotype. Its antigen is unidentified. Indicated time point: patch test 2, 6 weeks after DPC sensitization. The sample's treatment: therapeutic diphenylcyclopropenone sensitization with weekly scalp DPC. The source was whole blood, collected in connection with sensitization to the hapten diphenylcyclopropenone (DPC). This clonotype was obtained from a middle-aged woman with alopecia areata. Some clones in this sample may be carry-over from other donors' samples.

In DNA form, the CDR3 reads TGTGCCAGCTCACCTTCGGAGGGGGCGTCTGGCTACACCTTC. This gives the protein CASSPSEGASGYTF. V is TRBV18 and J is TRBJ1-2; TRBD1 matches 7 bases. Germline V gene data show CDR1 as KGHSH and CDR2 as LQKENI. Unmatched junction bases numbered 8, after V lost 3 bases and J lost 7 bases. The CDR3 has 14 residues.